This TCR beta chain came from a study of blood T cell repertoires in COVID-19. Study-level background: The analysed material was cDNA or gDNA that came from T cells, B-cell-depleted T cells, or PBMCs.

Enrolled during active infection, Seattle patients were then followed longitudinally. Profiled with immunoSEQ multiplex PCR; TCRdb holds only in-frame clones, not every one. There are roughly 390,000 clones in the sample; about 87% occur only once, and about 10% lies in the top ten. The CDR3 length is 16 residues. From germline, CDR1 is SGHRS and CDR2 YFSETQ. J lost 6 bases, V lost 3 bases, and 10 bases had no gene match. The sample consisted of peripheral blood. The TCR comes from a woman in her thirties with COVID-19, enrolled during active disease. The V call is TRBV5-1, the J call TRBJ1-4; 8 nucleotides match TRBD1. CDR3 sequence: CASSSGQGRMDEKLFF. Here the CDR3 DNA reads TGCGCCAGCAGCTCAGGACAGGGACGAATGGATGAAAAACTGTTTTTT.